Below, 21 T cell receptor beta chains from the same sample are listed, as sequenced in a study of CD8+ T cells in alopecia areata. cDNA serving as the sequencing template came from extracted, reverse transcribed RNA. This table comes from immunoSEQ multiplex PCR, and its TCRdb copy is limited to in-frame clones, with some not included. The repertoire consists of a few hundred thousand clones, with roughly two fifths occurring once and the leading ten covering almost 0.5%. Sample treatment: oral pan-JAK inhibitor, 5-10 mg twice daily. The input for sequencing was CD4+ T cells sorted from blood, taken between weeks 30 and 35, from a patient treated with tofacitinib. These receptors came from a human donor with alopecia areata.

The gene calls are TRBV10-3 and TRBJ1-1; D may be TRBD1 (5 bases). The CDR3 is 13 amino acids. V was cut by 5 bases and J by 0 bases, with 7 bases left in between. Germline-derived CDR1 and CDR2 are ENHRY and SYGVKD. The CDR3 is CAISQGLNTEAFF. In DNA form, the CDR3 reads TGTGCCATCAGTCAGGGTTTGAACACTGAAGCTTTCTTT.

CDR3 amino acids: CAWDFYSGNTIYF. The CDR3 nucleotides are TGTGCCTGGGACTTTTACTCTGGAAACACCATATATTTT. The chain combines TRBV30 with TRBJ1-3, with D uncertain. Germline V gene lookup returns CDR1 GTSNPN and CDR2 SVGIG (reference sequence). The ends were cut back, 5 bases at V and 0 bases at J, with 8 bases in the middle. The CDR3 extends over 13 amino acids.

This chain links TRBV5-4 with TRBJ1-5; D gene unclear. The CDR3 contains 12 residues. Germline-derived CDR1 and CDR2 are SGHNT and YYREEE (reference sequence). The V and J ends lost 2 bases and 6 bases respectively, with 6 bases between them. The CDR3 region has the DNA TGTGCCAGCAGCTTTTGGGGTCAGCCCCAGCATTTT. Translating gives CASSFWGQPQHF. The full variable domain, rest sourced from reference TRBV5-4 and TRBJ1-5, is ETGVTQSPTHLIKTRGQQVTLRCSSQSGHNTVSWYQQALGQGPQFIFQYYREEENGRGNFPPRFSGLQFPNYSSELNVNALELDDSALYLCASSFWGQPQHFGDGTRLSIL.

There are a few counts of this clone. The rearrangement links TRBV5-4 to TRBJ1-4; 7 bases map to TRBD1. The CDR3 extends over 14 amino acids. CDR1 is SGHNT and CDR2 is YYREEE in the germline V gene (reference sequence). V lost 4 bases and J lost 4; bases outside the gene matches: 4. This CDR3 is CASSAGQRNEKLFF. The CDR3 bases are TGTGCCAGCAGCGCGGGACAGCGTAATGAAAAACTGTTTTTT.

The rearrangement joins TRBV5-4 to TRBJ2-3, with 12 bases identical to TRBD2. The CDR3 has 15 amino acids. V dropped 3 bases and J dropped 5; count of bases not matched to a gene: 4. Germline V gives CDR1 SGHNT, CDR2 YYREEE (reference sequence). CDR3 coding DNA: TGTGCCAGCAGCTACCCTAGCGGGAGGGGAGATACGCAGTATTTT. Protein sequence: CASSYPSGRGDTQYF.

The chain carries TRBV2 and TRBJ1-6; D is possibly TRBD1 (6 bases). This CDR3 has 15 residues. Germline V gives CDR1 SNHLY, CDR2 FYNNEI. Deletions cut 6 bases from V and 5 bases from J, with 14 bases between. The CDR3 DNA reads TGTGCCAGCAGCCTACAGGGAGGGAATAATTCACCCCTCCACTTT. The encoded protein is CASSLQGGNNSPLHF.

The chain combines TRBV19 with TRBJ2-1, with TRBD1 identical over 7 bases. Looked up from germline, CDR1 is LNHDA and CDR2 is SQIVND (reference sequence). The length of the CDR3 is 12 residues. Unmatched junction bases numbered 5, after V lost 9 bases and J lost 6 bases. The CDR3 region has the DNA TGTGCCAGCAGGGGGTTGAGCAATGAGCAGTTCTTC. Residues: CASRGLSNEQFF.

This clone has a handful of counts. The chain couples TRBV4-1 to TRBJ2-1; D might be TRBD1 (5 bases). There are 14 residues in the CDR3. The V gene's germline CDR1 is MGHRA and CDR2 YSYEKL. V was cut by 1 base and J by 9 bases, with 13 bases left in between. The CDR3 region is CASSQGRYRGEQFF. CDR3 nucleotide sequence: TGCGCCAGCAGCCAAGGCCGCTATAGGGGTGAGCAGTTCTTC.

This clone turned up a few times. The CDR3 loop is CASSLDPDSPLHF. The CDR3 DNA reads TGTGCCAGCAGCTTAGATCCGGATTCACCCCTCCACTTT. This chain joins TRBV11-1 and TRBJ1-6; D unclear. The V end lost 1 base, the J end lost 8 bases, and 6 bases lay between the germline ends. CDR3 length equals 13 residues. Germline V lookup: CDR1 SGHAT, CDR2 FQDESV (reference sequence).

The CDR3 region has the DNA TGCGCCAGCCTTGGACTAGCGGGAGAAGAGCAGTACTTC. Its protein is CASLGLAGEEQYF. The genes are TRBV5-1 and TRBJ2-7; 13 nucleotides line up with TRBD2. Germline V gives CDR1 SGHRS, CDR2 YFSETQ. The CDR3 consists of 13 residues. After removal of 7 bases from V and 7 bases from J, the junction contained 5 bases not matched to a gene.

This clone has a handful of counts. The chain joins TRBV2 to TRBJ2-1; D tentatively fits TRBD1 or TRBD2 (5 bases each). The CDR3 length is 13 residues. V was clipped by 7 bases and J by 6 bases, with 13 bases between them. CDR1 and CDR2 from the germline V gene are SNHLY and FYNNEI. The CDR3 nucleotides read TGTGCCAGCAACCCAGGGACGGGCAATGAGCAGTTCTTC. It specifies CASNPGTGNEQFF.

This clone has just a few counts. The chain links TRBV14 to TRBJ2-6; D unclear. Trimming shortened V by 6 bases and J by 0 bases, and 6 bases separated the two germline ends. The germline CDR1 and CDR2 sequences are SGHDN and FVKESK. The CDR3 has 14 residues. The CDR3 DNA reads as TGTGCCAGCAGTCAATCCTCTGGGGCCAACGTCCTGACTTTC. This sequence encodes CASSQSSGANVLTF.

The chain combines TRBV5-1 with TRBJ2-3; the D gene is possibly TRBD2 (5 bases). Germline CDR1 and CDR2: SGHRS and YFSETQ. The V gene lost 1 base and the J gene lost 4 bases, with 13 bases spanning the gap. The CDR3 spans 15 residues. In nucleotides, the CDR3 is TGCGCCAGCAGCTTGTTGGCGGGTGTGCCAGATACGCAGTATTTT. It translates to CASSLLAGVPDTQYF.

This clone has only a few counts. The J gene is TRBJ1-5, the V gene TRBV7-9; D unclear. CDR1 and CDR2 (germline): SEHNR, FQNEAQ (reference sequence). V was cut by 4 bases and J by 7 bases, with 11 bases left in between. The CDR3 sequence is 13 residues long. The CDR3 DNA reads TGTGCCAGCAGCTCCACACTGGGGCAGCCCCAGCATTTT. Residues: CASSSTLGQPQHF.

V usage is TRBV4-1 and J usage is TRBJ2-2, with 7 bases fitting TRBD1. After removal of 1 base from V and 6 bases from J, the junction contained 8 bases not matched to a gene. The CDR3 has 16 residues. CDR1 is MGHRA and CDR2 is YSYEKL in the germline V gene. The CDR3: CASSQAGRGKAGELFF. Here the CDR3 DNA reads TGCGCCAGCAGCCAAGCGGGCAGGGGGAAGGCCGGGGAGCTGTTTTTT.

This clone was detected only a few times. The genes are TRBV30 and TRBJ2-3; D gene ambiguous. Trimming took 7 bases from V and 2 from J, leaving 16 bases between them. The CDR3 has 14 residues. Germline V gives CDR1 GTSNPN, CDR2 SVGIG (reference sequence). The CDR3: CASKQAGSTDTQYF. The CDR3 DNA reads as TGTGCCTCTAAGCAGGCCGGCTCCACAGATACGCAGTATTTT.

This rearrangement joins TRBV2 to TRBJ2-4; 7 bases are a match to TRBD1. There are 17 residues in the CDR3. The germline CDR1 and CDR2 sequences are SNHLY and FYNNEI. Losses at the gene ends were 0 bases for V and 4 bases for J; bases not matched to a gene: 9. CDR3 DNA sequence: TGTGCCAGCAGTGAAGCAAACAGGGGCACGGCGAAAAACATTCAGTACTTC. Translated: CASSEANRGTAKNIQYF.

The rearrangement uses TRBV25-1 and TRBJ2-7; D could derive from TRBD1 or TRBD2 (5 bases each). Trimming removed 6 bases from V and 5 bases from J, with 14 bases in between. The germline V gene has CDR1 MGHDK and CDR2 SYGVNS. This CDR3 has 13 amino acids. As DNA, the CDR3 is TGTGCCAGCAGGGGACGGATCCTAGACGAGCAGTACTTC. Its protein is CASRGRILDEQYF.

The rearrangement uses TRBV5-6 and TRBJ1-1; 10 bases agree with TRBD1. The V gene's germline CDR1 is SGHDT and CDR2 YYEEEE. V lost 2 bases to trimming and J lost 3 bases; unmatched junction nucleotides: 4. The CDR3 contains 15 residues. In DNA form, the CDR3 reads TGTGCCAGCAGCTTACCCGGGACAGGGGACACTGAAGCTTTCTTT. Its translation: CASSLPGTGDTEAFF.

This clone was counted between two and nine times. At the DNA level, this CDR3 is encoded by other sequences in the same sample as well. This chain connects TRBV29-1 to TRBJ1-1; unclear D gene. V lost 4 bases to trimming and J lost 0 bases, with 9 bases between them. Germline loops: CDR1 SQVTM, CDR2 ANQGSEA. This CDR3 has 13 residues. For the CDR3, the DNA is TGCAGCGTTGGACGGGTGTTGAACACTGAAGCTTTCTTT. This gives the protein CSVGRVLNTEAFF.

The V and J genes are TRBV30 and TRBJ1-1; D is possibly TRBD1 (6 bases). The CDR3 runs to 16 residues. V lost 3 bases, J lost 0 bases, and 17 bases lay in between. Germline V gene data show CDR1 as GTSNPN and CDR2 as SVGIG (reference sequence). CDR3 bases: TGTGCCTGGAGGACATGGAAGGGACAAATGAACACTGAAGCTTTCTTT. It is translated as CAWRTWKGQMNTEAFF.